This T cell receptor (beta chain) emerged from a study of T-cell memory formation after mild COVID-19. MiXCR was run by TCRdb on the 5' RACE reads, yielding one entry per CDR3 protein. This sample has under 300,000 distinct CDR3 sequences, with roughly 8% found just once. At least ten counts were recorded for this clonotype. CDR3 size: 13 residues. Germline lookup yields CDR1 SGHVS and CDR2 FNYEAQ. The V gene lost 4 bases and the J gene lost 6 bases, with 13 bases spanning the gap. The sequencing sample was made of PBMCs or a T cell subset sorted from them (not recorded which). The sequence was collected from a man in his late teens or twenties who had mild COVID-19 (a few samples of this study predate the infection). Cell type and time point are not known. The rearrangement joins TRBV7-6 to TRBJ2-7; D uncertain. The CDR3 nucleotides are TGTGCCAGCAGCTCGAGAGACGGTACCGAGCAGTACGTC. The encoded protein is CASSSRDGTEQYV.